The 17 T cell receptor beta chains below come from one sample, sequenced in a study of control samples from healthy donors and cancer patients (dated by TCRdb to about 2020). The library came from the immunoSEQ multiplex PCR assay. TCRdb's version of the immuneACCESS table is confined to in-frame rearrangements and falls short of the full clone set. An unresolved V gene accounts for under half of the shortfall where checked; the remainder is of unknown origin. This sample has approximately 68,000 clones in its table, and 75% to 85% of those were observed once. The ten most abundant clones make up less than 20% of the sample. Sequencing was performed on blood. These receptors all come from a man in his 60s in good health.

CDR3 amino acids: CALSAGTQYF. The DNA of the CDR3 is TGTGCCCTGTCGGCCGGGACGCAGTATTTT. This sequence joins TRBV24-1 and TRBJ2-3; D is uncertain. The CDR3 consists of 10 residues. Germline values: CDR1 KGHDR, CDR2 SFDVKD. Trimming shortened V by 12 bases and J by 9 bases, and 12 bases separated the two germline ends.

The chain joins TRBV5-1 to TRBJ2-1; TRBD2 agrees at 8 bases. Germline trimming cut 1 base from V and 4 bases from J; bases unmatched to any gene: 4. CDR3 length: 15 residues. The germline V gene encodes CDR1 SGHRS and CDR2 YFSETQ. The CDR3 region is CASSLSVAGYNEQFF. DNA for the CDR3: TGCGCCAGCAGCTTGTCGGTAGCGGGATACAATGAGCAGTTCTTC. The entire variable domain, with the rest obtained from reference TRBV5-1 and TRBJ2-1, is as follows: KAGVTQTPRYLIKTRGQQVTLSCSPISGHRSVSWYQQTPGQGLQFLFEYFSETQRNKGNFPGRFSGRQFSNSRSEMNVSTLELGDSALYLCASSLSVAGYNEQFFGPGTRLTVL.

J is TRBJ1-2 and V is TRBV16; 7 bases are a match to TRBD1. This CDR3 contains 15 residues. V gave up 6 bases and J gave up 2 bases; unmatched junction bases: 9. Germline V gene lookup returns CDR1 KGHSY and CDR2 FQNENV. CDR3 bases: TGTGCCAGCAGTCGGGACAGCTCTTGGAACTATGGCTACACCTTC. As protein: CASSRDSSWNYGYTF.

CDR3 coding DNA: TGTGCCAGCAGCCAATTCACCGGGGAGCTGTTTTTT. Amino acids: CASSQFTGELFF. J is TRBJ2-2 and V is TRBV6-5; D ambiguous. The V end was cut by 6 bases, the J end by 4 bases, with 6 bases between. The CDR3 is made up of 12 amino acids. Looked up from germline, CDR1 is MNHEY and CDR2 is SVGAGI.

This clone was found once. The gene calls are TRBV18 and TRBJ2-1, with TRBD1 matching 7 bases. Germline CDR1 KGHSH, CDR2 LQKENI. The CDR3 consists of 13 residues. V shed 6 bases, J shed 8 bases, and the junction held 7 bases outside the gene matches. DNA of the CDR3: TGTGCCAGCTCGCAGGGGGACAGATATGAGCAGTTCTTC. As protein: CASSQGDRYEQFF.

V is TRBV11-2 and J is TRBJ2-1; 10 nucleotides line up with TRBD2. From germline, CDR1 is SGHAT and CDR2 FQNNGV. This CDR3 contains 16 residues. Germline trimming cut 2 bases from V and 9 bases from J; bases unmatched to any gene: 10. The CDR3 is CASSLSGRAGLGEQFF. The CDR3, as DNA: TGTGCCAGCAGCTTAAGCGGGAGGGCGGGGTTAGGTGAGCAGTTCTTC.

CDR3 residues: CASSKDRASGYTF. The CDR3 bases are TGTGCCAGCAGCAAAGACAGGGCCTCGGGCTACACCTTC. This rearrangement joins TRBV9 to TRBJ1-2, with 7 bases lining up with TRBD1. With V trimmed by 4 bases and J by 8 bases, 8 bases remained unmatched. The CDR3 runs to 13 residues. The V gene's germline CDR1 is SGDLS and CDR2 YYNGEE. The full variable domain, completed using reference TRBV9 and TRBJ1-2, is DSGVTQTPKHLITATGQRVTLRCSPRSGDLSVYWYQQSLDQGLQFLIQYYNGEERAKGNILERFSAQQFPDLHSELNLSSLELGDSALYFCASSKDRASGYTFGSGTRLTVV.

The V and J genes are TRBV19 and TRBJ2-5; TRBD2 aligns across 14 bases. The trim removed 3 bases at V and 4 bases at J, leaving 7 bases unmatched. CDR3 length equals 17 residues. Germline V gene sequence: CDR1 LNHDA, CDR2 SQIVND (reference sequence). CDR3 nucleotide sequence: TGTGCCAGTAGTATGGGGACTAGCGGGAGATTTCGAGAGACCCAGTACTTC. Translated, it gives CASSMGTSGRFRETQYF. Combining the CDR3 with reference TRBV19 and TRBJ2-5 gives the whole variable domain DGGITQSPKYLFRKEGQNVTLSCEQNLNHDAMYWYRQDPGQGLRLIYYSQIVNDFQKGDIAEGYSVSREKKESFPLTVTSAQKNPTAFYLCASSMGTSGRFRETQYFGPGTRLLVL.

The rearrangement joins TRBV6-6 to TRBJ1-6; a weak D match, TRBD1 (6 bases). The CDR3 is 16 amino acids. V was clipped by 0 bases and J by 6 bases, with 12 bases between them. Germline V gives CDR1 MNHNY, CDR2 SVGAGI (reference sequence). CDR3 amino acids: CASSYSMGGPNSPLHF. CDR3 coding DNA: TGTGCCAGCAGTTACTCTATGGGGGGCCCTAATTCACCCCTCCACTTT.

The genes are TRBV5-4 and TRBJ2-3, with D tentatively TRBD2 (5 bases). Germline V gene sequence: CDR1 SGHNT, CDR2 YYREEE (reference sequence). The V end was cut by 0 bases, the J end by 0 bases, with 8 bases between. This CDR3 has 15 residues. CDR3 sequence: CASSLVTSSTDTQYF. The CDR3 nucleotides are TGTGCCAGCAGCTTGGTAACTAGTAGCACAGATACGCAGTATTTT.

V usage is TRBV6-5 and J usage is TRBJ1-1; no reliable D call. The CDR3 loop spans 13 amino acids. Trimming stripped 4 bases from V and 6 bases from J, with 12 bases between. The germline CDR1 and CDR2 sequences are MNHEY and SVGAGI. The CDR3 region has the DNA TGTGCCAGCAGTTCCCCAAAAGGTGCTGAAGCTTTCTTT. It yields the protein CASSSPKGAEAFF.

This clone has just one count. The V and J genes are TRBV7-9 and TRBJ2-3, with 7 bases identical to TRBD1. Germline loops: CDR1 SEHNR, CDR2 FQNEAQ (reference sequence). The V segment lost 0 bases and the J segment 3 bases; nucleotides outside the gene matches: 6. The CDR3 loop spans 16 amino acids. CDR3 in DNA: TGTGCCAGCAGCTTAGCGCGAGGGGGCGCAACAGATACGCAGTATTTT. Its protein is CASSLARGGATDTQYF.

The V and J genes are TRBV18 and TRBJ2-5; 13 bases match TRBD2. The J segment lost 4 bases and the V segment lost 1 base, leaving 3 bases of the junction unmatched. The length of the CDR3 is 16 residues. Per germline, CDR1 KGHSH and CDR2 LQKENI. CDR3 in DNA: TGTGCCAGCTCACCACGACTAGCGGGAGGCTTAGAGACCCAGTACTTC. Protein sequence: CASSPRLAGGLETQYF. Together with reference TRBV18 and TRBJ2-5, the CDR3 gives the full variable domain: NAGVMQNPRHLVRRRGQEARLRCSPMKGHSHVYWYRQLPEEGLKFMVYLQKENIIDESGMPKERFSAEFPKEGPSILRIQQVVRGDSAAYFCASSPRLAGGLETQYFGPGTRLLVL.

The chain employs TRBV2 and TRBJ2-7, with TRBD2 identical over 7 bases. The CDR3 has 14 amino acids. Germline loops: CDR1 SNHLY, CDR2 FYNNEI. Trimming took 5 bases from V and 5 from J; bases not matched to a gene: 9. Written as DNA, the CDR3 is TGTGCCAGCAGTCTGGACTTCGGGGGGAACGAGCAGTACTTC. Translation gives CASSLDFGGNEQYF.

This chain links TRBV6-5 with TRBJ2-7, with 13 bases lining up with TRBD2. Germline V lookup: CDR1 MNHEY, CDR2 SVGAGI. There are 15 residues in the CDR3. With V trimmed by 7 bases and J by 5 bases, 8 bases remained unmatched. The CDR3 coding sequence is TGTGCCAGCAATCAACTAGCGGGAGGGCCCAACGAGCAGTACTTC. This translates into CASNQLAGGPNEQYF.

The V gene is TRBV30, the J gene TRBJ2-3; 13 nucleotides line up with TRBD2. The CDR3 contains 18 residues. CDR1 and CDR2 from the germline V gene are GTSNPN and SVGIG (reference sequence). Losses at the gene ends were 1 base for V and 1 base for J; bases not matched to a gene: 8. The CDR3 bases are TGTGCCTGGAGTGCCCCGGGACTAGCGGGGTCCGGCACAGATACGCAGTATTTT. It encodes CAWSAPGLAGSGTDTQYF.

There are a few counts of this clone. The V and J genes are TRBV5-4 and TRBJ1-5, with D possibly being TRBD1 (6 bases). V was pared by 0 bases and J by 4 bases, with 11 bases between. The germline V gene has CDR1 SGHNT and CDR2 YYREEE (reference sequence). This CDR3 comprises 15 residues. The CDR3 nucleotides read TGTGCCAGCAGCTTGGACCCTCAGGGGAATCAGCCCCAGCATTTT. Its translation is CASSLDPQGNQPQHF.